The table lists the clone carrying this T cell receptor beta chain with many counts. Construction of the TCRbeta library involved unique molecular identifiers. MiXCR, run by TCRdb on the PCR reads, gives a single entry per CDR3 protein. This table holds about 610,000 distinct CDR3 sequences, roughly 10% found once. The sample is drawn from a study of T-cell reconstitution after alpha-beta-depleted transplantation in children. CDR1 is SGDLS and CDR2 is YYNGEE in the germline V gene. The V end lost 0 bases, the J end lost 1 base, and 16 bases lay between the germline ends. This CDR3 region has 18 residues.

The clonotype was recovered from a human donor who donated a stem cell graft to a child with acute myeloid leukemia. This chain links TRBV9 with TRBJ2-2; D not resolved. The material was PBMCs from the stem cell graft donor, obtained from the stem cell graft. CDR3 DNA sequence: TGTGCCAGCAGCGTAGGCCTCTCCCTAGAAGGGAACACCGGGGAGCTGTTTTTT. Protein sequence: CASSVGLSLEGNTGELFF.